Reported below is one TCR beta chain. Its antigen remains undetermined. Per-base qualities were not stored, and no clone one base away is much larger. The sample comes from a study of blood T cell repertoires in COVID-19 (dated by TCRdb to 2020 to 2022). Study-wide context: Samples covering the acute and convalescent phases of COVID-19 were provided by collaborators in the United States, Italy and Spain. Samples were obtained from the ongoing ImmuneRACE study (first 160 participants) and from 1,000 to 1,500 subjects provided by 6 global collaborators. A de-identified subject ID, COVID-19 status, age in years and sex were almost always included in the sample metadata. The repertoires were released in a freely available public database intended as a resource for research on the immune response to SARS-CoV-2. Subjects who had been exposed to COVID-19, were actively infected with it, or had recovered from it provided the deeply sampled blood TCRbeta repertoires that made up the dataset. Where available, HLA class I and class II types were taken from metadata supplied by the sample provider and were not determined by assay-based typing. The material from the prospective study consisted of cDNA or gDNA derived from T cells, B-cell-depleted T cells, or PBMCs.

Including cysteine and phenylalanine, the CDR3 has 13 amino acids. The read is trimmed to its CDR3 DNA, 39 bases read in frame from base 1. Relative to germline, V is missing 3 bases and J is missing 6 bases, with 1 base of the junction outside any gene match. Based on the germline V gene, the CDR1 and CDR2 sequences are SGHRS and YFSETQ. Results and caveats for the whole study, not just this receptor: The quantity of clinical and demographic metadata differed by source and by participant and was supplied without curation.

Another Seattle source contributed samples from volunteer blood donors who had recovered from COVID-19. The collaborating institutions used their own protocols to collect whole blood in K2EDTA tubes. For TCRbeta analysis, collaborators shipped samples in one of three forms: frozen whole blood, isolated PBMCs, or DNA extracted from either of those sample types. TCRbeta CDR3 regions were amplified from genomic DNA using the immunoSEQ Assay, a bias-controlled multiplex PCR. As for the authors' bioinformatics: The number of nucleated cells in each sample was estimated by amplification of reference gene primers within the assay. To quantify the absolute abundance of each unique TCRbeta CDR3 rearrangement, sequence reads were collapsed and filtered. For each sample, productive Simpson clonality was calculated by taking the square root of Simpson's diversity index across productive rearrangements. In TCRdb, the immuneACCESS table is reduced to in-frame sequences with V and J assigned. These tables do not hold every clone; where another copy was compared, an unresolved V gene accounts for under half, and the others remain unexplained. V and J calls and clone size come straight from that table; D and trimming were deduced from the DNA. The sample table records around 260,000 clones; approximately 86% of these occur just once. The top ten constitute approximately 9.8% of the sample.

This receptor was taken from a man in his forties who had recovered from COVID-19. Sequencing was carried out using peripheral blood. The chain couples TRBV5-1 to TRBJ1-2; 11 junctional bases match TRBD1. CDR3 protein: CASSSDRGHGYTF. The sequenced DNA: TGCGCCAGCAGCTCGGACAGGGGGCATGGCTACACCTTC.